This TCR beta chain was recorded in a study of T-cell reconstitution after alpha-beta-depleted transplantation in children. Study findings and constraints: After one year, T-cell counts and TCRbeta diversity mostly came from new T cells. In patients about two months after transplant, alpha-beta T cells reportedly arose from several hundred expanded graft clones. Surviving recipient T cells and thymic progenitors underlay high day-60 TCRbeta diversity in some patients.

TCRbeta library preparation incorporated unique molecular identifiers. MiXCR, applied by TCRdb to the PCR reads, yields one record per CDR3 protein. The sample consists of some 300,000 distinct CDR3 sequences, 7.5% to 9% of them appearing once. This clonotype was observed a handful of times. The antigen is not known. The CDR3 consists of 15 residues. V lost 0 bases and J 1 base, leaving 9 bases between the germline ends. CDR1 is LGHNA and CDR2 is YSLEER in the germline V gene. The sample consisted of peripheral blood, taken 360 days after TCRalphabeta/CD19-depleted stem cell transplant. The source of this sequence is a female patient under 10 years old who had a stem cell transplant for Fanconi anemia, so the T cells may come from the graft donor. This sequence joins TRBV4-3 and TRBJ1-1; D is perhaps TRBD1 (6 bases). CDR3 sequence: CASSQDDRRNTEAFF. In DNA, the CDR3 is TGCGCCAGCAGCCAAGATGACAGGAGGAACACTGAAGCTTTCTTT.